This entry concerns a single T cell receptor (beta chain). Authors' analysis steps: Researchers report that nucleated cell counts were estimated from reference gene primer amplification. TCRdb's copy holds only in-frame clones and misses some; the assay was immunoSEQ multiplex PCR. That table supplies the V and J calls and clone size; D and trimming were determined from the DNA. The sample has about 78,000 clones, around 84% seen once; the top ten hold 3% to 4.5%. The sample is drawn from a study of blood T cell repertoires in COVID-19. Study information: Samples of COVID-19 (acute and convalescent) were obtained from the United States, Italy and Spain. T cells, B-cell-depleted T cells, or PBMCs provided the cDNA or gDNA that served as material.

The TCR was taken from a man aged 45-60 years with acute or convalescent COVID-19. The sequencing input was peripheral blood.

The CDR3 spells CASSPGDRVNEQYF. The CDR3 coding sequence is TGTGCCAGCAGTCCCGGGGACAGGGTAAACGAGCAGTACTTC. The chain links TRBV27 to TRBJ2-7; 9 bases line up with TRBD1. CDR3 length: 14 residues. V lost 5 bases to trimming and J lost 5 bases; unmatched junction nucleotides: 7. The V gene's germline CDR1 is MNHEY and CDR2 SMNVEV (reference sequence).